A single sample gave rise to the 11 T cell receptor beta chains below, sequenced in a study of cytomegalovirus exposure and HLA in healthy donors. The PCR contained 60 Vbeta and 13 Jbeta primers. TCRdb's copy holds only in-frame clones and misses some; the assay was immunoSEQ multiplex PCR. The table records 150,000 to 200,000 clones, around 83% of them present only once. Sequenced sample: PBMCs. All receptors derive from a woman in her forties in good health and CMV-seronegative.

The chain couples TRBV6-1 to TRBJ2-7; 7 positions match TRBD2. Looked up from germline, CDR1 is MNHNS and CDR2 is SASEGT. The trim removed 7 bases at V and 4 bases at J, leaving 4 bases unmatched. This CDR3 region has 12 residues. The CDR3 is CASTDGGYEQYF. The CDR3 DNA is TGTGCCAGCACCGACGGGGGGTACGAGCAGTACTTC.

The genes are TRBV6-5 and TRBJ1-5; D call uncertain. The CDR3 loop spans 14 amino acids. The V end lost 0 bases, the J end lost 5 bases, and 8 bases lay between the germline ends. Per the germline V gene, CDR1 is MNHEY and CDR2 is SVGAGI. CDR3 DNA: TGTGCCAGCAGTTACTCGGCAGTCTATCAGCCCCAGCATTTT. This translates into CASSYSAVYQPQHF.

The table lists this clone with a few counts. This chain links TRBV30 with TRBJ1-6; 7 bases line up with TRBD1. The V and J ends lost 5 bases and 5 bases, in that order; junction bases with no gene match: 3. The CDR3 contains 13 residues. Germline V gives CDR1 GTSNPN, CDR2 SVGIG (reference sequence). CDR3 sequence reads: CAWGQVNNSPLHF. CDR3 DNA sequence: TGTGCCTGGGGACAGGTTAATAATTCACCCCTCCACTTT.

The rearrangement uses TRBV12-5 and TRBJ1-4; TRBD1 might be the D (6 bases). V shed 7 bases and J shed 8 bases, with 20 bases lying between them. CDR1 is LGHNT, CDR2 FRNRAP, per germline. The CDR3 runs 15 residues. The CDR3 sequence: CASDLGTSRPEKLFF. The CDR3 DNA reads as TGTGCTAGTGATTTAGGGACATCGCGACCCGAAAAACTGTTTTTT.

Only one count was recorded for this clone. The sample carries other DNA sequences with the same CDR3. The chain employs TRBV5-4 and TRBJ2-5, with D possibly matching TRBD2 (6 bases). This CDR3 has 14 residues. The V gene lost 0 bases and the J gene lost 5 bases, with 11 bases spanning the gap. Germline V gene sequence: CDR1 SGHNT, CDR2 YYREEE (reference sequence). CDR3 residues: CASSLVGGVETQYF. The CDR3 coding sequence is TGTGCCAGCAGCTTGGTGGGCGGGGTGGAGACCCAGTACTTC.

This clone was seen just once. The rearrangement joins TRBV4-1 to TRBJ2-7; D may be TRBD2 (6 bases). V was pared by 1 base and J by 3 bases, with 13 bases between. This CDR3 is built from 15 residues. Germline V lookup: CDR1 MGHRA, CDR2 YSYEKL. The CDR3 DNA is TGCGCCAGCAGCCAAGGGCCTAGCGACCACTACGAGCAGTACTTC. Its protein product is CASSQGPSDHYEQYF.

This sequence joins TRBV6-1 and TRBJ2-7; the match to TRBD1 covers 10 bases. The CDR3 extends over 14 amino acids. Trimming at V came to 9 bases and at J to 4 bases, leaving 9 bases not matched to a gene. The germline V gene encodes CDR1 MNHNS and CDR2 SASEGT. The CDR3 spells CASTSTGGVYEQYF. The CDR3 DNA follows: TGTGCCAGTACCTCGACAGGGGGCGTGTACGAGCAGTACTTC.

The V and J genes are TRBV4-1 and TRBJ1-5, with TRBD1 as a possible D gene (6 bases). Germline V gene data show CDR1 as MGHRA and CDR2 as YSYEKL. The length of the CDR3 is 15 residues. V was cut by 1 base and J by 6 bases, with 13 bases left in between. CDR3 sequence reads: CASSQVEGGLQPQHF. Here the CDR3 DNA reads TGCGCCAGCAGCCAAGTGGAAGGGGGTCTTCAGCCCCAGCATTTT.

This clone was recorded a few times. The V gene is TRBV25-1, the J gene TRBJ1-1; a weak D match, TRBD1 (6 bases). The germline gives CDR1 MGHDK, CDR2 SYGVNS. The CDR3 has 13 amino acids. V was trimmed by 7 bases and J by 0 bases, leaving 9 bases between them. CDR3 sequence: CASTQGLNTEAFF. The CDR3 DNA is TGTGCCAGCACCCAGGGGTTGAACACTGAAGCTTTCTTT.

This chain joins TRBV19 and TRBJ1-2; 10 bases are shared with TRBD1. V was pared by 7 bases and J by 7 bases, with 12 bases of the junction left unmatched. CDR1 is LNHDA, CDR2 SQIVND, per germline (reference sequence). This CDR3 contains 15 residues. The CDR3 DNA follows: TGTGCCAGTACTGGACAGGGGGACGCGCCCTCTGGCTACACCTTC. Residues: CASTGQGDAPSGYTF.

V and J are TRBV7-9 and TRBJ1-5; D unresolved. The CDR3 extends over 14 amino acids. V was trimmed by 4 bases and J by 7 bases, leaving 14 bases between them. Germline CDR1 and CDR2: SEHNR and FQNEAQ (reference sequence). DNA of the CDR3: TGTGCCAGCAGCTCGACGGGGAATCAGCAGCCCCAGCATTTT. Protein sequence: CASSSTGNQQPQHF.